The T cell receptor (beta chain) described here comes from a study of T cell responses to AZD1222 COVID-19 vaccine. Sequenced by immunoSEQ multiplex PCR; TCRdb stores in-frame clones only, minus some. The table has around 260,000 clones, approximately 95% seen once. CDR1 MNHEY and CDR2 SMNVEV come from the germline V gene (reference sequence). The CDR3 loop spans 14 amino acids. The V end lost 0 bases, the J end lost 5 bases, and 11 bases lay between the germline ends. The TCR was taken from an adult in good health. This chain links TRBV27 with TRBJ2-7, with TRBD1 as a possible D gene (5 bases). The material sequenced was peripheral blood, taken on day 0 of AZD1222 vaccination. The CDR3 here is CASSLSEGVNEQYF. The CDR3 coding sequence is TGTGCCAGCAGTTTATCGGAAGGGGTGAACGAGCAGTACTTC.